This T cell receptor (beta chain) appears in the sequencing data of a study of blood T cell repertoires in COVID-19. The wider study: The cDNA or gDNA used as material had been derived from T cells, B-cell-depleted T cells, or PBMCs.

Details on this clone: Additional DNA sequences in this sample encode the identical CDR3.

Here immunoSEQ multiplex PCR was the method, and the copy in TCRdb shows in-frame clones only, minus some. The sample consists of a few hundred thousand clones, roughly nine tenths of them appearing once. V was cut by 0 bases and J by 0 bases, with 7 bases left in between. Germline values: CDR1 SGDLS, CDR2 YYNGEE. CDR3 length: 14 residues. Participant ages covered about 18 to 100 years across around 25 US areas. Self-reported history from a screening survey and questionnaire set each donor's cohort. What was sequenced was PBMCs or T cells enriched from blood (not recorded which). The chain is built from TRBV9 and TRBJ2-7; D is ambiguous. The sequence was obtained from a woman in her twenties or thirties who had recovered from COVID-19. CDR3: CASSVGSGSYEQYF. The CDR3 nucleotides are TGTGCCAGCAGCGTAGGGTCGGGCTCCTACGAGCAGTACTTC.